This entry lists 18 T cell receptor beta chains sequenced from one sample in a study of OX40 agonist ivuxolimab in advanced cancers. Assay used: immunoSEQ multiplex PCR; TCRdb lists only in-frame clones, some missing. The table lists some 90,000 clones, around 90% of them singletons. This material consisted of CD4+ or CD8+ T cells sorted from blood, taken in a trial of the OX40 agonist ivuxolimab. These receptors originate from an adult with an advanced solid tumor such as melanoma, head and neck, liver or kidney cancer.

The chain employs TRBV11-3 and TRBJ2-1, with 10 bases fitting TRBD2. The CDR3 is 16 residues long. In germline, CDR1 is SGHNT, CDR2 YENEEA. V shed 5 bases, J shed 0 bases, and the junction held 4 bases outside the gene matches. CDR3 nucleotide sequence: TGTGCCAGCAGCAAGAGACTAGCGGGCTCCTACAATGAGCAGTTCTTC. Protein: CASSKRLAGSYNEQFF.

This rearrangement joins TRBV19 to TRBJ2-7, with a possible D match to TRBD1 (5 bases). In germline, CDR1 is LNHDA, CDR2 SQIVND (reference sequence). V lost 3 bases, J lost 4 bases, and 13 bases lay in between. The CDR3 totals 14 residues. DNA for the CDR3: TGTGCCAGTAGTATGGACATACCCCCATACGAGCAGTACTTC. Protein sequence: CASSMDIPPYEQYF.

The DNA of the CDR3 is TGTGCCAGCAGCAGGGGACAGTCAGAGACCCAGTACTTC. Its translation: CASSRGQSETQYF. The chain uses TRBV11-2 and TRBJ2-5; 7 bases map to TRBD1. This CDR3 is built from 13 residues. Germline V gives CDR1 SGHAT, CDR2 FQNNGV. After removal of 5 bases from V and 4 bases from J, the junction contained 4 bases not matched to a gene.

V and J are TRBV23-1 and TRBJ2-5; 7 bases fit TRBD1. Being an ORF, TRBV23-1 has a function that is uncertain. This CDR3 has 19 amino acids. The ends lost 0 bases at V and 0 bases at J; junction bases unmatched: 13. CDR3 bases: TGCGCCAGCAGTCAATCGTCCTCCGACAGGGCCCCTTACCAAGAGACCCAGTACTTC. This encodes CASSQSSSDRAPYQETQYF.

This chain uses TRBV28 with TRBJ2-1; 9 bases fit TRBD1. Germline CDR1 MDHEN, CDR2 SYDVKM. The junction had 10 bases not matched to a gene; V was cut back by 6 bases and J by 4 bases. The CDR3 is 16 amino acids. The CDR3 sequence: CASSPPGQGLYNEQFF. DNA of the CDR3: TGTGCCAGCAGCCCGCCGGGACAGGGCCTATACAATGAGCAGTTCTTC.

The gene calls are TRBV7-9 and TRBJ2-5, with 7 bases identical to TRBD1. The length of the CDR3 is 14 residues. Germline CDR1 reads SEHNR; CDR2 reads FQNEAQ (reference sequence). Trimming removed 3 bases from V and 5 bases from J; junction bases left unmatched: 6. CDR3 sequence: CASSFLDRMETQYF. DNA for the CDR3: TGTGCCAGCAGCTTCTTGGACAGGATGGAGACCCAGTACTTC.

This chain links TRBV7-9 with TRBJ2-2; D not resolved. From germline, CDR1 is SEHNR and CDR2 FQNEAQ (reference sequence). The CDR3 consists of 14 residues. V shed 8 bases and J shed 7 bases, with 17 bases lying between them. This CDR3 reads CASRAPSGGGELFF. The CDR3 nucleotides read TGTGCCAGCCGGGCCCCATCGGGCGGCGGGGAGCTGTTTTTT.

CDR3 sequence reads: CASSLSPPQETIQYF. The CDR3 nucleotides are TGTGCCAGCAGTTTATCCCCACCCCAGGAGACCATTCAGTACTTC. This chain connects TRBV28 to TRBJ2-4; no clear D. Germline V gene data show CDR1 as MDHEN and CDR2 as SYDVKM. V dropped 1 base and J dropped 9 bases, with 16 bases sitting between them. CDR3 size: 15 residues.

The rearrangement joins TRBV28 to TRBJ1-2; D perhaps matches TRBD1 (6 bases). Germline V CDR1 and CDR2: MDHEN, SYDVKM. This CDR3 has 16 amino acids. Trimming removed 3 bases from V and 4 bases from J, with 18 bases in between. The CDR3 here is CASSFGGRAGLYGYTF. DNA for the CDR3: TGTGCCAGCAGTTTCGGGGGCCGGGCAGGCCTCTATGGCTACACCTTC.

This clone was counted only a few times. J is TRBJ2-1 and V is TRBV5-6; D remains unclear. Trimming removed 2 bases at V and 5 bases at J, with 8 bases between. Per the germline V gene, CDR1 is SGHDT and CDR2 is YYEEEE. The CDR3 runs to 13 residues. The CDR3 here is CASSFGANNEQFF. The CDR3 coding sequence is TGTGCCAGCAGCTTTGGAGCGAACAATGAGCAGTTCTTC.

This chain links TRBV10-3 with TRBJ2-3, with 11 positions matching TRBD2. The CDR3 has 16 residues. The junction had 4 bases not matched to a gene; V was cut back by 5 bases and J by 0 bases. CDR1 is ENHRY and CDR2 is SYGVKD in the germline V gene. In DNA, the CDR3 is TGTGCCATCAGTAAGACTAGCGGGGAAAGCACAGATACGCAGTATTTT. This encodes CAISKTSGESTDTQYF.

The chain carries TRBV7-2 and TRBJ2-1; D remains unclear. CDR1 is SGHTA, CDR2 FQGNSA, per germline. Trimming pared 4 bases from V and 10 bases from J, leaving 14 bases between. CDR3 length: 13 amino acids. The CDR3 loop reads CASSSVQILEQFF. CDR3 nucleotide sequence: TGTGCCAGCAGCTCCGTACAGATTCTGGAGCAGTTCTTC.

This clone appeared a single time. The rearrangement uses TRBV19 and TRBJ2-1; the match to TRBD2 covers 8 bases. Germline loops: CDR1 LNHDA, CDR2 SQIVND (reference sequence). The CDR3 consists of 18 residues. J was trimmed by 5 bases and V by 0 bases; bases with no gene match: 12. The CDR3 sequence is CASSIDRRGLAVNNEQFF. CDR3 in DNA: TGTGCCAGTAGTATAGACCGGCGTGGACTAGCAGTAAACAATGAGCAGTTCTTC.

The chain is built from TRBV6-5 and TRBJ1-1, with a possible D match to TRBD1 (6 bases). CDR3 length: 15 amino acids. The ends were cut back, 9 bases at V and 1 base at J, with 18 bases in the middle. Germline CDR1 MNHEY, CDR2 SVGAGI. CDR3 bases: TGTGCCAGTTCCCGCCAACAGGGACGGAACACTGAAGCTTTCTTT. Translating gives CASSRQQGRNTEAFF.

The V call is TRBV7-2, the J call TRBJ2-3; TRBD1 agrees at 7 bases. The V gene's germline CDR1 is SGHTA and CDR2 FQGNSA. CDR3 length: 13 residues. After removal of 4 bases from V and 4 bases from J, the junction contained 2 bases not matched to a gene. CDR3 protein: CASSSQGSDTQYF. The CDR3 region has the DNA TGTGCCAGCAGCTCACAGGGGTCAGATACGCAGTATTTT.

This chain joins TRBV19 and TRBJ2-7; TRBD2 aligns across 11 bases. The CDR3 spans 21 residues. Per the germline V gene, CDR1 is LNHDA and CDR2 is SQIVND (reference sequence). Unmatched junction bases numbered 19, after V lost 2 bases and J lost 1 base. The CDR3 sequence: CASSISAFESPGLAASYEQYF. CDR3 bases: TGTGCCAGTAGTATAAGTGCCTTTGAATCCCCGGGACTAGCGGCTTCCTACGAGCAGTACTTC.

The chain carries TRBV29-1 and TRBJ2-5, with a possible D match to TRBD2 (5 bases). Germline assignment: CDR1 SQVTM and CDR2 ANQGSEA. V was pared by 6 bases and J by 7 bases, with 15 bases between. The CDR3 has 12 residues. DNA of the CDR3: TGCAGCGTGGATTCTAGCTGGGGGACCCAGTACTTC. Translating it yields CSVDSSWGTQYF.

The V and J genes are TRBV27 and TRBJ2-7; maybe TRBD2 (6 bases). V gave up 6 bases and J gave up 1 base, with 28 bases separating them. This CDR3 region has 19 residues. The germline V gene encodes CDR1 MNHEY and CDR2 SMNVEV (reference sequence). Written as DNA, the CDR3 is TGTGCCAGCAGCTTACCCGGGTCGCCGGGGGATAACCAATCCTACGAGCAGTACTTC. It is translated as CASSLPGSPGDNQSYEQYF.